The clone carrying this TCR beta chain was counted once. Antigen unknown. The data are from a study of neoadjuvant anti-PD-1 for oral cavity cancer. Assay: immunoSEQ multiplex PCR; the TCRdb copy retains only in-frame clones and omits some. Counted here are around 81,000 clones, around 80% occurring once; the ten biggest clones make up about 3.1%. The study, taken as a whole, reports: After neoadjuvant nivolumab, PBMC T cell clonality was significantly higher in non-responders than responders.

Per germline, CDR1 SGHTA and CDR2 FQGNSA. The V gene end was trimmed by 4 bases and the J gene end by 7 bases; junction bases not matched to a gene: 0. The CDR3 extends over 11 amino acids. This specimen was PBMCs, taken before nivolumab (anti-PD-1) treatment. This clonotype was obtained from a person aged 35-79 years with oral cavity squamous cell carcinoma. V usage is TRBV7-2 and J usage is TRBJ2-5; TRBD2 aligns across 7 bases. For the CDR3, the DNA is TGTGCCAGCAGCTCGGGGGGGACCCAGTACTTC. It is translated as CASSSGGTQYF.